This T cell receptor beta chain was captured in a study of blood T cell repertoires in COVID-19. Clones were read by immunoSEQ multiplex PCR, and TCRdb kept only the in-frame ones, dropping some. The data show 350,000 to 400,000 clones, with nearly 90% seen just once and about 1.7% held by the top ten. V dropped 6 bases and J dropped 2; count of bases not matched to a gene: 3. The CDR3 length is 14 residues. The germline V gene has CDR1 SNHLY and CDR2 FYNNEI. J is TRBJ1-3 and V is TRBV2, with 8 bases lining up with TRBD1. The TCR was taken from a woman aged 30 to 39 who had recovered from COVID-19. The sample consisted of PBMCs or T cells enriched from blood (not recorded which). This chain's CDR3 is CASRIQGAGNTIYF. Here the CDR3 DNA reads TGTGCCAGCAGAATACAGGGGGCTGGAAACACCATATATTTT.